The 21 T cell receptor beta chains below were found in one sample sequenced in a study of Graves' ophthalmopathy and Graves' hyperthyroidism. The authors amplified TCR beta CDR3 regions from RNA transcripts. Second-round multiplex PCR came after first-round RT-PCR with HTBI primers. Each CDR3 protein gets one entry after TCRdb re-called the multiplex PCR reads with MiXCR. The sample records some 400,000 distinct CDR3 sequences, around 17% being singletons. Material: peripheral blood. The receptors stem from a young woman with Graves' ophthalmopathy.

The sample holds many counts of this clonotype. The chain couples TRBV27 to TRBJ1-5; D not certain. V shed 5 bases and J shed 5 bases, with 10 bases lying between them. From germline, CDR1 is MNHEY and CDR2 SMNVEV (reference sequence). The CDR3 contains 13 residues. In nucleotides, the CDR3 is TGTGCCAGCAGTCCGAGTCCCGATCAGCCCCAGCATTTT. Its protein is CASSPSPDQPQHF.

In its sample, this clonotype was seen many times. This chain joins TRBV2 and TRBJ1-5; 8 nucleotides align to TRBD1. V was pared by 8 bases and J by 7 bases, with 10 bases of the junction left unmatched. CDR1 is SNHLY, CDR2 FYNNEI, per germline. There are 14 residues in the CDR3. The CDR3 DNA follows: TGTGCCAGCGTTGGACAGGGAGGAACGCAGCCCCAGCATTTT. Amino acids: CASVGQGGTQPQHF.

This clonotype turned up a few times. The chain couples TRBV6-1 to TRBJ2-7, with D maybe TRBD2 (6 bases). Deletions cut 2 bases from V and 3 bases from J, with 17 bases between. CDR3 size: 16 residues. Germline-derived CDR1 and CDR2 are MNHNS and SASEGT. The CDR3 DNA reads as TGTGCCAGCAGTGAAACCTTCGGGGGAAGAGGCTACGAGCAGTACTTC. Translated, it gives CASSETFGGRGYEQYF.

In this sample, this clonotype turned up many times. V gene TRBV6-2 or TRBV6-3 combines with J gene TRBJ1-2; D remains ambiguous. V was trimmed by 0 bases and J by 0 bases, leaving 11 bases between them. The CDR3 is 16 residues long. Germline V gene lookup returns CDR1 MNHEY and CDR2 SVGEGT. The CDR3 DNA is TGTGCCAGCAGTTACTCCCAAGACAAAGCTAACTATGGCTACACCTTC. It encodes CASSYSQDKANYGYTF.

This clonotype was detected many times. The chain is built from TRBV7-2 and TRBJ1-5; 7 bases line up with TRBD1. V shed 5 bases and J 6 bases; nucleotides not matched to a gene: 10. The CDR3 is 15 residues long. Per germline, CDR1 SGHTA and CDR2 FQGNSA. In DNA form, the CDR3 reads TGTGCCAGCAGCGTAGGGGACAGTCGGGGTCAGCCCCAGCATTTT. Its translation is CASSVGDSRGQPQHF.

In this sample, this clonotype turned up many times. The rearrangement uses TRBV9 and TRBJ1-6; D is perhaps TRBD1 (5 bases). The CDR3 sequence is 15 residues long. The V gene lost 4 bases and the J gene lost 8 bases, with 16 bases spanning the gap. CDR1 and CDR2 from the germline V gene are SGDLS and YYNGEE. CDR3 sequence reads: CASSTPGRGDSPLHF. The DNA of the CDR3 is TGTGCCAGCAGCACACCTGGGAGAGGGGATTCACCCCTCCACTTT.

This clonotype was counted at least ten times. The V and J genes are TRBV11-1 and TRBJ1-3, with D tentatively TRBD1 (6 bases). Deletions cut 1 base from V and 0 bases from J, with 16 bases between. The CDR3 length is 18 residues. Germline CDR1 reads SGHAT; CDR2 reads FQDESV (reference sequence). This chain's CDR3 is CASSLGYREELSGNTIYF. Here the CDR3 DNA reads TGTGCCAGCAGCTTAGGTTACAGGGAAGAGCTCTCTGGAAACACCATATATTTT.

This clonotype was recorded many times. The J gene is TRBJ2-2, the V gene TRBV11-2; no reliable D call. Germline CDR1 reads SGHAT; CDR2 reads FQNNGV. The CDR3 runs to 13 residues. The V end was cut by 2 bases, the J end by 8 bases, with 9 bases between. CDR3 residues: CASSLQTKGELFF. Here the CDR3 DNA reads TGTGCCAGCAGCTTACAGACGAAGGGGGAGCTGTTTTTT.

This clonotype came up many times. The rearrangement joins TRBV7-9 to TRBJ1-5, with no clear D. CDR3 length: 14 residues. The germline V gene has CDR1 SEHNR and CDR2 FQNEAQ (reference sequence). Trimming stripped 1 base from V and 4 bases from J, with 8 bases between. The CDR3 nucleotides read TGTGCCAGCAGCTTAGACCAGGAAAATCAGCCCCAGCATTTT. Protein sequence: CASSLDQENQPQHF.

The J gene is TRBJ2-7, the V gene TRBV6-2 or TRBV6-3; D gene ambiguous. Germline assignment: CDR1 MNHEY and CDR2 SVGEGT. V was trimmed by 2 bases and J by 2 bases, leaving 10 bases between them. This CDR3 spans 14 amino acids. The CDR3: CASSYPGIPYEQYF. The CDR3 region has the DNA TGTGCCAGCAGTTACCCCGGTATTCCCTACGAGCAGTACTTC.

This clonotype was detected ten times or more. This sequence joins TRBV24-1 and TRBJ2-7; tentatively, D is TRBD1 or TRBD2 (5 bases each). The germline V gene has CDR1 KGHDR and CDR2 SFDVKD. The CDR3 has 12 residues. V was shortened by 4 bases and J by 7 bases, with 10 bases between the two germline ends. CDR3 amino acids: CATSEGWGEQYF. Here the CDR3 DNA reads TGTGCCACCAGTGAGGGGTGGGGGGAGCAGTACTTC.

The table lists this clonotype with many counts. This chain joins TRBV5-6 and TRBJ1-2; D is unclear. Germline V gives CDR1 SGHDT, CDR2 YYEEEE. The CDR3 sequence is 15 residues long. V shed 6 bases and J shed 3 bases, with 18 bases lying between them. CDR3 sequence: CASTPLGYLDYGYTF. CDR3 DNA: TGTGCCAGCACCCCCCTGGGGTACCTCGACTATGGCTACACCTTC.

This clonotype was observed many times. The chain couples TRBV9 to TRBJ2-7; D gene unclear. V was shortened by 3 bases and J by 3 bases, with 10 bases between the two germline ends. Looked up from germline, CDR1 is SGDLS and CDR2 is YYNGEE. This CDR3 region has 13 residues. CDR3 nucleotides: TGTGCCAGCAGCGCCCCGTCGGACTACGAGCAGTACTTC. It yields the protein CASSAPSDYEQYF.

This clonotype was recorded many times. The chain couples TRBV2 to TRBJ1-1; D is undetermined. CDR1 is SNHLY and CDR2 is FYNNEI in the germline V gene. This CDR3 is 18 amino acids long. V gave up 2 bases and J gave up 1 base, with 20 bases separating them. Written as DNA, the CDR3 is TGTGCCAGCAGTGAATCCCGGGTGAGTTTAGGCCAGAACACTGAAGCTTTCTTT. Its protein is CASSESRVSLGQNTEAFF.

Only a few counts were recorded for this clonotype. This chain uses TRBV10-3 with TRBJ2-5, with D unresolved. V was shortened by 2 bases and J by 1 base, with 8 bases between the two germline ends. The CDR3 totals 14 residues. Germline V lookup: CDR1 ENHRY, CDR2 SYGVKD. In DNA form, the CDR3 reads TGTGCCATCAGTGAGCCAGGAATCCAAGAGACCCAGTACTTC. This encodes CAISEPGIQETQYF.

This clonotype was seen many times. CDR3 DNA sequence: TGTGCCAGCAGCCTTGTCCGGTCACTCGAGCAGTACTTC. Translating it yields CASSLVRSLEQYF. The rearrangement uses TRBV6-2 or TRBV6-3 and TRBJ2-7; D is unresolved. CDR1 is MNHEY, CDR2 SVGEGT, per germline. Trimming shortened V by 6 bases and J by 6 bases, and 15 bases separated the two germline ends. The CDR3 runs 13 residues.

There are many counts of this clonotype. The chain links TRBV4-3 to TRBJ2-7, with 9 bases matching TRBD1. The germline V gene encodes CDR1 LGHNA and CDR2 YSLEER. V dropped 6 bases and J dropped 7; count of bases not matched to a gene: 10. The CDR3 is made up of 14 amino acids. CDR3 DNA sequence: TGCGCCAGCAGTCCGGGACAGGGCTTGTGGGAGCAGTACTTC. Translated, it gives CASSPGQGLWEQYF.

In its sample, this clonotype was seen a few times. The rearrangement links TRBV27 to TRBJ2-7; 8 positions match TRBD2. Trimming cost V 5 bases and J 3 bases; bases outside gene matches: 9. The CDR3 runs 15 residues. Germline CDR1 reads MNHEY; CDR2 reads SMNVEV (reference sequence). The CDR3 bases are TGTGCCAGCAGTCCACTTGGCGGGAGGTACTACGAGCAGTACTTC. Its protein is CASSPLGGRYYEQYF.

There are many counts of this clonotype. This CDR3 is CASSLTPGQGREQYF. The CDR3 coding sequence is TGCGCCAGCAGCCTCACCCCGGGACAGGGCCGCGAGCAGTACTTC. The chain is built from TRBV5-1 and TRBJ2-7; 9 bases are shared with TRBD1. Germline V gene sequence: CDR1 SGHRS, CDR2 YFSETQ. Unmatched junction bases numbered 11, after V lost 4 bases and J lost 6 bases. The CDR3 spans 15 residues.

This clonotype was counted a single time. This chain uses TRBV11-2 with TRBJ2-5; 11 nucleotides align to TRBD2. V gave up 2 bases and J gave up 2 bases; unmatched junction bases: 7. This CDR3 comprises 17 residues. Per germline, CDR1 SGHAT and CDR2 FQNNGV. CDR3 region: CASSLYSPSGRQETQYF. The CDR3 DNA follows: TGTGCCAGCAGCTTATACAGTCCTAGCGGGAGGCAAGAGACCCAGTACTTC.

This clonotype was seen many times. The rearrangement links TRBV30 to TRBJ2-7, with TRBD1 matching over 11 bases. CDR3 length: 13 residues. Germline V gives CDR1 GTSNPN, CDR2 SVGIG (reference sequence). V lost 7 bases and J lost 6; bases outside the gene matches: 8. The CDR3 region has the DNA TGTGCCTACGGACAGGGGGCCTTCGGCGAGCAGTACTTC. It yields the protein CAYGQGAFGEQYF. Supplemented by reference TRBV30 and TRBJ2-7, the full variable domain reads SQTIHQWPATLVQPVGSPLSLECTVEGTSNPNLYWYRQAAGRGLQLLFYSVGIGQISSEVPQNLSASRPQDRQFILSSKKLLLSDSGFYLCAYGQGAFGEQYFGPGTRLTVT.